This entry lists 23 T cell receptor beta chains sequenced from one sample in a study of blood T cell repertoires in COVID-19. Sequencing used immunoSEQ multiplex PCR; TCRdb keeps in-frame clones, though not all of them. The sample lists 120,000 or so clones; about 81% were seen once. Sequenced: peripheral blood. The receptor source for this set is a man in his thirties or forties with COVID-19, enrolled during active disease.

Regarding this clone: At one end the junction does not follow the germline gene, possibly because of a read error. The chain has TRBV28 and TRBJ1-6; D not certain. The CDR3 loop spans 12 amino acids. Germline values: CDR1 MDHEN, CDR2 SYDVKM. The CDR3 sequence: CASRDYSSPLHF. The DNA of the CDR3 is TGTGCCAGCAGGGACTATAGTTCACCCCTCCACTTT.

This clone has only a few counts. DNA for the CDR3: TGTGCCAGCAGCGTAGAGGGGACAGATACGCAGTATTTT. The encoded protein is CASSVEGTDTQYF. The V gene is TRBV9, the J gene TRBJ2-3; a weak D match, TRBD1 (5 bases). With 0 bases removed from V and 3 bases from J, the gap between germline ends came to 5 bases. Germline CDR1 and CDR2: SGDLS and YYNGEE. The length of the CDR3 is 13 residues. The full variable domain, in which reference TRBV9 and TRBJ2-3 provide the parts outside the CDR3, is DSGVTQTPKHLITATGQRVTLRCSPRSGDLSVYWYQQSLDQGLQFLIQYYNGEERAKGNILERFSAQQFPDLHSELNLSSLELGDSALYFCASSVEGTDTQYFGPGTRLTVL.

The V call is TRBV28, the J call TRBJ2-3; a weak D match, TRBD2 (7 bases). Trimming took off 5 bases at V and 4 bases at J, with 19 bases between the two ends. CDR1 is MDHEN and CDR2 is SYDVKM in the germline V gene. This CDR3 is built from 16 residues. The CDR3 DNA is TGTGCCAGCAGTATAGGGGGGGCAGGTAACGCAGATACGCAGTATTTT. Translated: CASSIGGAGNADTQYF.

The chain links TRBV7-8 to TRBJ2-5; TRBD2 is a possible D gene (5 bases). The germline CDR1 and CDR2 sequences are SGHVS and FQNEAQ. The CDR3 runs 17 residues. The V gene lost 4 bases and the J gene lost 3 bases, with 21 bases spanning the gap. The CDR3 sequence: CASSSLMGSRRKETQYF. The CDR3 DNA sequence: TGTGCCAGCAGCTCTCTTATGGGCTCCAGGAGGAAAGAGACCCAGTACTTC. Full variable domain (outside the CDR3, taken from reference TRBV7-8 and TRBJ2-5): GAGVSQSPRYKVAKRGQDVALRCDPISGHVSLFWYQQALGQGPEFLTYFQNEAQLDKSGLPSDRFFAERPEGSVSTLKIQRTQQEDSAVYLCASSSLMGSRRKETQYFGPGTRLLVL.

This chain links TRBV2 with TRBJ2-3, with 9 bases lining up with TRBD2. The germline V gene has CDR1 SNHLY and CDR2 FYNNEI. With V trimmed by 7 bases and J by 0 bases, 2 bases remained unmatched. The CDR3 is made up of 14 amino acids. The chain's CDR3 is CASKGLASTDTQYF. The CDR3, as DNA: TGTGCCAGCAAAGGACTAGCGAGCACAGATACGCAGTATTTT.

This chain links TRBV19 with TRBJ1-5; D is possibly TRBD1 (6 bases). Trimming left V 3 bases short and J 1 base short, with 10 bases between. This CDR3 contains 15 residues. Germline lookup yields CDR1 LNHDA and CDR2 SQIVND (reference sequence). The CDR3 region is CASSIWDISNQPQHF. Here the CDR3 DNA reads TGTGCCAGTAGTATTTGGGACATAAGCAATCAGCCCCAGCATTTT.

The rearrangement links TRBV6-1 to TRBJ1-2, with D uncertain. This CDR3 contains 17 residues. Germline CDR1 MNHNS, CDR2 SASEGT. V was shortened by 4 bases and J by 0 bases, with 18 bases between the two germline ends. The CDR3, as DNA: TGTGCCAGCAGTGTAACTAGACCGGCTACAGCTAACTATGGCTACACCTTC. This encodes CASSVTRPATANYGYTF.

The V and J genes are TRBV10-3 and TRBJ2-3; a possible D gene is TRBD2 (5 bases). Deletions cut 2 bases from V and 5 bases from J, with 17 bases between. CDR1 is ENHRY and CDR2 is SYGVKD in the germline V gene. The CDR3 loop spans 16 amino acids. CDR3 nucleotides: TGTGCCATCAGTGAGGGGTTGAGGCTAGAGGGAGATACGCAGTATTTT. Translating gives CAISEGLRLEGDTQYF.

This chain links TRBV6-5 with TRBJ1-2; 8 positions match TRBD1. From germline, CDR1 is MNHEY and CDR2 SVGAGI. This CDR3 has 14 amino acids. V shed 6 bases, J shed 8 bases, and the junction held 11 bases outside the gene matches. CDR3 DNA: TGTGCCAGCAGCGGACAGGGTGGCGCAGGGGGCTACACCTTC. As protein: CASSGQGGAGGYTF.

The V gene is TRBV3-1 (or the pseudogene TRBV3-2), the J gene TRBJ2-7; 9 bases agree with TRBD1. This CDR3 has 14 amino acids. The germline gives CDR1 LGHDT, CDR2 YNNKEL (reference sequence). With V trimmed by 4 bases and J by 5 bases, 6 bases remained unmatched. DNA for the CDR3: TGTGCCAGCAGCCGACTGACAGGGGGACACGAGCAGTACTTC. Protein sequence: CASSRLTGGHEQYF.

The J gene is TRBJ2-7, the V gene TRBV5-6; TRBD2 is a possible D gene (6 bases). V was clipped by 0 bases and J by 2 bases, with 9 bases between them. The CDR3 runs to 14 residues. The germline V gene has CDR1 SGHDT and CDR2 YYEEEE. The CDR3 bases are TGTGCCAGCAGCTTGGCCGGGGAGGCCTACGAGCAGTACTTC. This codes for CASSLAGEAYEQYF.

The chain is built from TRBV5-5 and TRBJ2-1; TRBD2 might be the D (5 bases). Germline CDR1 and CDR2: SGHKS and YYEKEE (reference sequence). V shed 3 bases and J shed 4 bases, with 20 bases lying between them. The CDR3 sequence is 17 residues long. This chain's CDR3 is CASSSPAGESLYNEQFF. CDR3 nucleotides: TGTGCCAGCAGCTCCCCGGCCGGGGAAAGTTTATACAATGAGCAGTTCTTC.

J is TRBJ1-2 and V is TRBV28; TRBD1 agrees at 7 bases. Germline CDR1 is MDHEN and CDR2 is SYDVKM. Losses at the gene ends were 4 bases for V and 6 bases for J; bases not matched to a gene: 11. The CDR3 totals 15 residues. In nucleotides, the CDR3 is TGTGCCAGCAGTTCCGATCTACAGGGGTTCGATGGCTACACCTTC. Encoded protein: CASSSDLQGFDGYTF.

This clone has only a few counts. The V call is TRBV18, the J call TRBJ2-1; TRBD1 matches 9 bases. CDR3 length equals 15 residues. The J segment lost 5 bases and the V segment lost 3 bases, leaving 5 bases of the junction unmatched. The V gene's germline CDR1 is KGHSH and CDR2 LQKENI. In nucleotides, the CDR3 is TGTGCCAGCTCACCCTTGGACAGGGGAAACAATGAGCAGTTCTTC. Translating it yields CASSPLDRGNNEQFF.

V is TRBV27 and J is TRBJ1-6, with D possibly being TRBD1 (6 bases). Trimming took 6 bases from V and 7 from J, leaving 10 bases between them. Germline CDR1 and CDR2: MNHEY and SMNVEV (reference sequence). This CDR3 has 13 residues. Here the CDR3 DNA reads TGTGCCAGCAGGAGACAGGTGAATTCACCCCTCCACTTT. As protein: CASRRQVNSPLHF.

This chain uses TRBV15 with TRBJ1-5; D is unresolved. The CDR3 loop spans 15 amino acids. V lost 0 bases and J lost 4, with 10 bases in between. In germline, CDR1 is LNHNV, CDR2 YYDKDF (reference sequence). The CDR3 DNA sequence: TGTGCCACCAGCAGAGATCTGGGGAGAAATCAGCCCCAGCATTTT. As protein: CATSRDLGRNQPQHF.

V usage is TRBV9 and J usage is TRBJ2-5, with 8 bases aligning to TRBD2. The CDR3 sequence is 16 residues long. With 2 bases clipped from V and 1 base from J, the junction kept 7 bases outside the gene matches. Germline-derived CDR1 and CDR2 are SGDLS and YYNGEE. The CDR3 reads CASSVSPGLAQETQYF. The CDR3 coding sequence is TGTGCCAGCAGCGTTAGTCCCGGACTAGCCCAAGAGACCCAGTACTTC.

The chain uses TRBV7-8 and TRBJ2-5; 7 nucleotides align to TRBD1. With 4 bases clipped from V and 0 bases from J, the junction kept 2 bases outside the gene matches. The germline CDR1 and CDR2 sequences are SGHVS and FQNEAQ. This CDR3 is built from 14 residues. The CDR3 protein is CASSSGQDQETQYF. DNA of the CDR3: TGTGCCAGCAGCTCCGGACAGGACCAAGAGACCCAGTACTTC.

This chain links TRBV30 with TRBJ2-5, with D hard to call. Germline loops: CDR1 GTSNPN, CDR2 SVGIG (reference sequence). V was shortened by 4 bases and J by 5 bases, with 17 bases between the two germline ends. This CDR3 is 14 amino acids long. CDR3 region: CAWIPGGLVETQYF. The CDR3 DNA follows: TGTGCCTGGATCCCAGGTGGTCTGGTGGAGACCCAGTACTTC.

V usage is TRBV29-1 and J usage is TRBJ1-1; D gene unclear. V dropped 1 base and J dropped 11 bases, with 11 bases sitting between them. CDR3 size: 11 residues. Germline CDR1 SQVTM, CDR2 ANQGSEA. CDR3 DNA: TGCAGCGTTGAAGTTGGAGAGAATGCTTTCTTT. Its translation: CSVEVGENAFF.

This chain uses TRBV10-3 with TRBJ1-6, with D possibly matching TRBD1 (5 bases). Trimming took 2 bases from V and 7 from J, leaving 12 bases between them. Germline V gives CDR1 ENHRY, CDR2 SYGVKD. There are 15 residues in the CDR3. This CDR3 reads CAISETRQGNSPLHF. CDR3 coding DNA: TGTGCCATCAGTGAGACGCGGCAGGGAAATTCACCCCTCCACTTT.

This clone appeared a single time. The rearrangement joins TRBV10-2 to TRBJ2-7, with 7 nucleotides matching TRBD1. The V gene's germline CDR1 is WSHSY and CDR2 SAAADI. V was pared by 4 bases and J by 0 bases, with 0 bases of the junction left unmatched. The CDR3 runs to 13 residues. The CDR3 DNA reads TGCGCCAGCAGTGCAGGGGGCTCCTACGAGCAGTACTTC. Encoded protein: CASSAGGSYEQYF.

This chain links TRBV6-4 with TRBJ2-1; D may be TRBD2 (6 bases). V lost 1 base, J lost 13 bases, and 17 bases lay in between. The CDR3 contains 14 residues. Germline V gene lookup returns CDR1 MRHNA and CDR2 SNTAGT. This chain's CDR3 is CASSDFPTGLNQFF. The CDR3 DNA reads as TGTGCCAGCAGTGACTTTCCAACGGGACTTAACCAGTTCTTC.